Sequencing of this T cell receptor (beta chain) was carried out in a study of CD8 T cells in ankylosing spondylitis (dated by TCRdb to about 2017). About the full investigation: T cell receptor beta repertoires were profiled in healthy donors and ankylosing spondylitis patients so that disease-linked TCR variants could be found. In total, the full study cohort was made up of some 100 healthy donors and 25 to 30 ankylosing spondylitis patients. Peripheral blood was sampled, and synovial fluid was additionally collected from ankylosing spondylitis patients. What the study reported, not specific to this receptor: Some of the motif variants had been reported before in the synovial fluid and blood of reactive arthritis patients, a finding that suggests common disease-initiation mechanisms. The disease-linked clones were reported to be significantly enriched in matched synovial fluid samples from ankylosing spondylitis patients. In peripheral blood, the disease-linked clones were found at relatively low frequencies and had a CD8+ phenotype. A TCR beta motif made up of several highly homologous amino acid variants appeared to be characteristic of blood from ankylosing spondylitis patients.

The germline V gene provides CDR1 MGHRA and CDR2 YSYEKL. The CDR3 runs 14 amino acids, cysteine and phenylalanine included. CDR3 DNA is the only sequence kept; it has 42 bases, read in frame from the first base. V and J lose 1 base and 2 bases, and a span of 9 bases separates them. The sequencing machine was an Illumina HiSeq 2500. Quantitative 5'-RACE with molecular barcodes was the method used to prepare the TCR beta libraries. The authors' pipeline ran thus. To identify disease-linked TCR variants, a new computational method was used, one built on a probabilistic model of VDJ rearrangement. TCRdb itself trimmed the public reads at Q25 with fastp, ran MiXCR and retained productive beta chains. Rows are unified per CDR3 protein, each entry keeping the most common DNA and genes. Here the V and J calls rest on TCRdb's processing, not on the authors' analysis. Recorded for this sample are roughly 230,000 distinct CDR3 sequences; 10% of them occurred a single time. 2.6% of the sample is in the top ten clones.

This clonotype has just a few counts. The specificity of this receptor is unknown. No quality values exist for individual bases; no much larger clone is one base distant. The sequence was collected from a male donor with ankylosing spondylitis or in good health (not recorded which). Material: blood, either unsorted or a sorted T cell fraction (not recorded which). The chain is made from TRBV4-1 and TRBJ2-7; the D gene identity is not certain. Here the CDR3 is given as CASSQGRDTYEQYF. The DNA sequence is as follows: TGCGCCAGCAGCCAAGGAAGGGATACCTACGAGCAGTACTTC.